This TCR beta chain was sequenced during a study of CD8 T cells in Susac syndrome. An amount of RNA that ranged from roughly 0.5 to 1 ug was reverse transcribed with random hexamers. TCRdb ran MiXCR on the immunoSEQ multiplex PCR reads and lists one entry per CDR3 protein. This sample has about 210,000 distinct CDR3 sequences; 94% occur once, and the top ten carry under 0.2%. With 0 bases removed from V and 5 bases from J, the gap between germline ends came to 14 bases. Germline values: CDR1 MDHEN, CDR2 SYDVKM. There are 15 residues in the CDR3. Diagnostic criteria defined recently for definite or probable disease were met by the Susac syndrome patients.

V usage is TRBV28 and J usage is TRBJ2-7; tentatively, D is TRBD1 or TRBD2 (5 bases each). The receptor comes from a human donor with Susac syndrome. The sample was CD4+ T cells from PBMCs. The CDR3 DNA reads TGTGCCAGCAGTTTATGGACTCCGGGGCGGCACGAGCAGTACTTC. Translation: CASSLWTPGRHEQYF.